The clone carrying this T cell receptor beta chain showed up just once. The sample belongs to a study of cytomegalovirus exposure and HLA in healthy donors. Some clones are missing from TCRdb's copy, which holds only in-frame ones; the method was immunoSEQ multiplex PCR. The sample carries some 110,000 clones, 80% to 90% recorded once. CDR1 and CDR2 (germline): LNHDA, SQIVND (reference sequence). This CDR3 has 16 residues. Germline trimming cut 5 bases from V and 5 bases from J; bases unmatched to any gene: 10. J is TRBJ2-2 and V is TRBV19, with TRBD1 matching 8 bases. The specimen was PBMCs. The TCR was taken from a young man in good health and CMV-seropositive. CDR3 protein: CASSSDRAARTGELFF. The CDR3 DNA sequence: TGTGCCAGTAGTTCGGACAGGGCAGCGAGGACCGGGGAGCTGTTTTTT.